In this sample, the clone carrying this T cell receptor beta chain turned up a few times. Its specificity is unknown. This record comes from a study of blood T cells in healthy people across ages. The CDR3 has 13 amino acids. CDR1 and CDR2 from the germline V gene are DFQATT and SNEGSKA (reference sequence). Trimming stripped 1 base from V and 5 bases from J, with 6 bases between. The use of a sample-barcoded 5' primer and a J-beta primer mix characterized a second PCR of roughly 7 to 11 cycles. TCRdb recomputed calls from the 5' RACE reads with MiXCR, one row per CDR3 protein. This sample has hundreds of thousands of distinct CDR3 sequences, with 40% to 50% found just once. Study-wide findings and caveats: TCR beta diversity per million T cells fell roughly linearly with age.

Source material: blood. The clonotype originates from a man aged 60-69 years in good health. The chain links TRBV20-1 to TRBJ1-6; D is unclear. CDR3 sequence reads: CSARGANNSPLHF. The CDR3 DNA reads TGCAGTGCTAGAGGGGCGAATAATTCACCCCTCCACTTT.